The TCR beta chain described here comes from a study of CD8 T cells in Susac syndrome. RNA in amounts of roughly 0.5 to 1 ug was reverse transcribed with random hexamers. TCRdb re-called the immunoSEQ multiplex PCR reads with MiXCR, one entry per CDR3 protein. The table includes 100,000 to 150,000 distinct CDR3 sequences, around 94% detected once. The CDR3 contains 12 residues. V was cut by 6 bases and J by 3 bases, with 9 bases left in between. In germline, CDR1 is MGHDK, CDR2 SYGVNS. This clonotype appeared a single time. Material: CD8+ T cells from PBMCs. This rearrangement joins TRBV25-1 to TRBJ2-7; D remains ambiguous. The sequence came from a human donor with Susac syndrome. CDR3 in DNA: TGTGCCAGCAGCCTGTATAACTACGAGCAGTACTTC. The encoded protein is CASSLYNYEQYF.